This T cell receptor (beta chain) originates from a study of T cell repertoires in cytomegalovirus infection. Across the whole study: CMV epitopes, recently identified HLA-C-restricted and well-studied HLA-B-restricted, were used. Public TCR beta signatures provided an indication of both CMV infection and a matching HLA type. Regarding the study as a whole: The response measured ex vivo was dominated by TCR beta clonotypes (HLA-C-restricted and CMV-specific). There were carriers of CMV plus the relevant HLA, and cumulative public TCR beta family frequency identified them.

As to this clonotype: Its antigen is undetermined.

V gave up 6 bases and J gave up 4 bases, with 13 bases separating them. The CDR3 spans 14 residues. The V gene's germline CDR1 is WSHSY and CDR2 SAAADI. MiXCR was run by TCRdb on the reads, yielding one entry per CDR3 protein. Of around 69,000 distinct CDR3 sequences listed, roughly 20% are singletons. The receptor's source is a human donor in good health (CMV status not recorded). Some clones in this sample may be carry-over from other donors' samples. This specimen consisted of CD8+ T cells from cultured PBMCs, obtained from culture after CMV antigen stimulation. The chain recombines TRBV10-2 with TRBJ2-1; tentatively, D is TRBD1 (7 bases). The CDR3 DNA reads TGCGCCAGCAGGGCCCAGGGGGGATACAATGAGCAGTTCTTC. Protein sequence: CASRAQGGYNEQFF.